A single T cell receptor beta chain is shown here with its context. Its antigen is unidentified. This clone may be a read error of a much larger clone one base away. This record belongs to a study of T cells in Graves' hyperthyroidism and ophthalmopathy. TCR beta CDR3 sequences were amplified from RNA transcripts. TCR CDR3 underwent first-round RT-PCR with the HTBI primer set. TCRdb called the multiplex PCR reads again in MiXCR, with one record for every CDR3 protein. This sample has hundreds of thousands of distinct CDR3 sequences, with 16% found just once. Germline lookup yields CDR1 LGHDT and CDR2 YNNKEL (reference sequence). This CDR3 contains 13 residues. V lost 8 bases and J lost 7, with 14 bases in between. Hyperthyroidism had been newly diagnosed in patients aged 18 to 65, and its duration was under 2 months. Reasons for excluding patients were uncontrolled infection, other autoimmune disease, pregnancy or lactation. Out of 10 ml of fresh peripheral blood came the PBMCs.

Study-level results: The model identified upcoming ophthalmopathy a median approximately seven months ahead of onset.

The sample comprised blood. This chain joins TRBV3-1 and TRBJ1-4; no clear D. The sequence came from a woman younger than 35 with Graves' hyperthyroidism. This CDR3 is CASGRQTREKLFF. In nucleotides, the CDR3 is TGTGCCAGCGGCCGGCAGACACGTGAAAAACTGTTTTTT.